The rows below give T cell receptor beta chains drawn from one sample of a study of blood T cell repertoires in COVID-19. Data came from immunoSEQ multiplex PCR; TCRdb stores just in-frame clones and leaves some out. Here the sample spans approximately 210,000 clones, less than 90% being singletons. Sequenced input: peripheral blood. Receptors originate from a man aged 40-49 years with acute or convalescent COVID-19. CDR3s include the opening cysteine and the closing phenylalanine or tryptophan. Each record gives: V gene, clone size, CDR3 length, D gene, J gene, CDR3 protein, CDR3 DNA. A D gene is named only where the DNA matches it firmly. For some rows the clone size is stated as once, few or many, or as a class when expanded; others skip it.

TRBV19	NA	15	TRBD2	TRBJ2-1	CASSIAGGPGNEQFF	TGTGCCAGTAGTATAGCGGGGGGGCCGGGGAATGAGCAGTTCTTC
TRBV7-2	NA	15	TRBD2	TRBJ2-5	CASSLGGLAGETQYF	TGTGCCAGCAGCTTAGGTGGACTAGCGGGCGAGACCCAGTACTTC
TRBV19	NA	19	TRBD2	TRBJ2-7	CASSFRGHLTSGRAYEQYF	TGTGCCAGTAGTTTCAGGGGACATTTGACTAGCGGGAGGGCCTACGAGCAGTACTTC
TRBV12-3/TRBV12-4	NA	13	NA	TRBJ1-1	CASSLTEGTEAFF	TGTGCCAGCAGTTTAACGGAGGGCACTGAAGCTTTCTTT
TRBV5-4	few	14	TRBD1	TRBJ1-1	CASSLLTGGSEAFF	TGTGCCAGCAGCTTGTTGACAGGGGGTTCTGAAGCTTTCTTT
TRBV6-1	NA	13	NA	TRBJ1-5	CASSREGYQPQHF	TGTGCCAGCAGCCGGGAGGGGTACCAGCCCCAGCATTTT
TRBV7-3	NA	14	NA	TRBJ2-1	CASSPLGGHNEQFF	TGTGCCAGCAGCCCCCTCGGGGGACACAATGAGCAGTTCTTC
TRBV19	NA	13	TRBD1	TRBJ1-5	CASEQGVGQPQHF	TGTGCCAGCGAACAGGGGGTAGGCCAGCCCCAGCATTTT
TRBV10-3	NA	13	NA	TRBJ2-3	CAIRQESTDTQYF	TGTGCCATTCGACAGGAGAGCACAGATACGCAGTATTTT
TRBV7-2	few	15	NA	TRBJ1-2	CASSLQGGLNYGYTF	TGTGCCAGCAGCTTACAGGGTGGCCTTAACTATGGCTACACCTTC
TRBV9	NA	15	NA	TRBJ1-6	CASSVEARANSPLHF	TGTGCCAGCAGCGTAGAAGCCAGGGCCAATTCACCCCTCCACTTT
TRBV11-2	NA	16	NA	TRBJ1-6	CASSFRESSYNSPLHF	TGTGCCAGCAGCTTCCGAGAAAGCTCCTATAATTCACCCCTCCACTTT
TRBV10-2	NA	16	TRBD2	TRBJ2-1	CASSEGQWRGSFGQFF	TGCGCCAGCAGTGAAGGCCAATGGCGGGGGAGTTTCGGGCAGTTCTTC
TRBV20-1	NA	13	NA	TRBJ2-4	CSASSAGRNIQYF	TGCAGTGCTAGTTCGGCAGGCCGGAACATTCAGTACTTC
TRBV5-1	NA	17	TRBD2	TRBJ2-2	CASSPLPGLGGTGELFF	TGCGCCAGCAGCCCCCTGCCGGGACTAGGGGGGACCGGGGAGCTGTTTTTT
TRBV6-4	NA	15	TRBD1	TRBJ2-2	CASSVETGGTGELFF	TGTGCCAGCAGTGTGGAGACAGGGGGCACCGGGGAGCTGTTTTTT
TRBV19	NA	17	TRBD2	TRBJ2-7	CASTRVFGGSGIGEQYF	TGTGCCAGTACCCGAGTCTTCGGCGGGAGCGGGATAGGCGAGCAGTACTTC
TRBV4-1	few	14	NA	TRBJ1-2	CASSRTGREGGYTF	TGCGCCAGCAGCCGAACGGGCAGGGAGGGAGGCTACACCTTC
TRBV6-5	NA	14	NA	TRBJ2-5	CASSYSTAGETQYF	TGTGCCAGCAGTTACTCGACCGCGGGTGAGACCCAGTACTTC
TRBV28	NA	15	NA	TRBJ2-1	CASSSTGTSYNEQFF	TGTGCCAGCAGTTCTACAGGTACCTCCTACAATGAGCAGTTCTTC
TRBV7-9	NA	14	TRBD1	TRBJ1-5	CASSSDRLRQPQHF	TGTGCCAGCAGCTCGGACAGGCTTCGACAGCCCCAGCATTTT
TRBV5-5	NA	16	TRBD1	TRBJ1-3	CASSLLDRGPGNTIYF	TGTGCCAGCAGCCTACTGGACAGGGGGCCTGGAAACACCATATATTTT
TRBV10-3	NA	16	NA	TRBJ2-1	CAITVRGLAEDNEQFF	TGTGCCATCACTGTCCGGGGGCTAGCGGAGGACAATGAGCAGTTCTTC
TRBV7-9	NA	19	TRBD2	TRBJ2-2	CASSLSVLAGGPGTGELFF	TGTGCCAGCAGTCTAAGCGTCCTAGCGGGGGGGCCTGGGACCGGGGAGCTGTTTTTT
TRBV30	NA	15	NA	TRBJ2-2	CAWKQDLSGTGELFF	TGTGCCTGGAAACAGGACCTTAGCGGCACCGGGGAGCTGTTTTTT
TRBV27	NA	12	NA	TRBJ2-1	CASSPGTPEQFF	TGTGCCAGCAGCCCCGGGACACCTGAGCAGTTCTTC
TRBV9	NA	13	NA	TRBJ1-2	CASSVGTDYGYTF	TGTGCCAGCAGCGTAGGGACAGACTATGGCTACACCTTC
TRBV2	NA	15	TRBD1	TRBJ2-2	CASSDAQGDTGELFF	TGTGCCAGCAGTGACGCCCAGGGGGATACCGGGGAGCTGTTTTTT
TRBV7-2	NA	16	NA	TRBJ1-6	CASKPSSGIYDSPLHF	TGTGCCAGCAAACCTTCGAGTGGTATTTACGATTCACCCCTCCACTTT
TRBV19	NA	16	NA	TRBJ2-2	CASSIVFGPNTGELFF	TGTGCCAGTAGTATAGTTTTCGGTCCGAACACCGGGGAGCTGTTTTTT
TRBV5-1	NA	16	TRBD2	TRBJ2-1	CASSPPTSGRDNEQFF	TGCGCCAGCAGCCCGCCCACTAGCGGGAGGGACAATGAGCAGTTCTTC
TRBV13	NA	14	NA	TRBJ2-7	CASSPLGHRYEQYF	TGTGCCAGCAGCCCGCTCGGACACCGGTACGAGCAGTACTTC
TRBV7-9	NA	12	TRBD1	TRBJ1-2	CASSEQGKGYTF	TGTGCCAGCAGCGAACAGGGGAAGGGCTACACCTTC
TRBV29-1	NA	14	NA	TRBJ1-3	CSVVSGYSGNTIYF	TGCAGCGTTGTAAGCGGTTACTCTGGAAACACCATATATTTT
TRBV14	NA	14	NA	TRBJ2-7	CASSQDTPYYEQYF	TGTGCCAGCAGCCAAGATACTCCCTATTACGAGCAGTACTTC
TRBV6-4	NA	15	TRBD2	TRBJ2-2	CASSAQTSGGGELFF	TGTGCCAGCAGTGCCCAAACTAGCGGAGGCGGGGAGCTGTTTTTT
TRBV11-2	NA	15	TRBD2	TRBJ2-7	CASSVGTSDSYEQYF	TGTGCCAGCAGCGTCGGGACTAGCGATTCCTACGAGCAGTACTTC
TRBV6-5	NA	15	NA	TRBJ1-3	CASHGGVSSGNTIYF	TGTGCCAGCCACGGGGGGGTCTCTTCTGGAAACACCATATATTTT
TRBV27	NA	15	TRBD1	TRBJ2-7	CASSLPGTGQGEQYF	TGTGCCAGCAGTTTACCCGGGACAGGGCAAGGCGAGCAGTACTTC
TRBV7-2	NA	13	NA	TRBJ2-1	CASSFKGGNEQFF	TGTGCCAGCAGCTTTAAAGGGGGAAATGAGCAGTTCTTC
TRBV9	NA	14	NA	TRBJ1-6	CASSAYRERSPLHF	TGTGCCAGCAGCGCGTACAGGGAGCGTTCACCCCTCCACTTT
TRBV5-1	NA	18	TRBD2	TRBJ2-1	CASSFRGERGSAYNEQFF	TGCGCCAGCAGCTTCCGTGGTGAGCGGGGGAGCGCCTACAATGAGCAGTTCTTC
TRBV13	NA	17	TRBD2	TRBJ2-3	CASSLGLAGGPTDTQYF	TGTGCCAGCAGCTTAGGCCTAGCGGGGGGCCCCACAGATACGCAGTATTTT
TRBV18	once	15	TRBD2	TRBJ2-1	CASSLYTSGDNEQFF	TGTGCCAGCTCACTGTATACTAGCGGCGACAATGAGCAGTTCTTC
TRBV10-3	NA	13	TRBD2	TRBJ2-7	CAISLAGVGEQYF	TGTGCCATCAGCCTAGCGGGAGTAGGTGAGCAGTACTTC
TRBV29-1	NA	12	NA	TRBJ2-1	CSVEDLRDEQFF	TGCAGCGTTGAAGATCTGAGGGATGAGCAGTTCTTC
TRBV18	NA	16	TRBD1	TRBJ1-4	CASSPPGQGLGEKLFF	TGTGCCAGCTCACCACCGGGACAGGGATTGGGTGAAAAACTGTTTTTT
TRBV5-5	NA	18	TRBD2	TRBJ2-1	CASSYGLAGDLSYNEQFF	TGTGCCAGCAGCTATGGACTAGCGGGGGACCTGTCCTACAATGAGCAGTTCTTC
TRBV6-5	NA	16	NA	TRBJ1-2	CASSYSMTGGNYGYTF	TGTGCCAGCAGTTACTCTATGACAGGAGGTAACTATGGCTACACCTTC
TRBV7-9	NA	13	NA	TRBJ2-5	CASSTGLRETQYF	TGTGCCAGCAGTACTGGACTTCGGGAGACCCAGTACTTC
TRBV27	NA	15	TRBD2	TRBJ2-5	CASSSWSGGGETQYF	TGTGCCAGCAGTTCCTGGAGCGGGGGGGGAGAGACCCAGTACTTC
TRBV18	NA	17	TRBD1	TRBJ1-1	CASSPIPEGASNTEAFF	TGTGCCAGCTCACCAATCCCGGAGGGGGCGTCGAACACTGAAGCTTTCTTT
TRBV5-6	NA	14	TRBD1	TRBJ1-1	CASSRDRGNTEAFF	TGTGCCAGCAGCAGGGACAGGGGCAACACTGAAGCTTTCTTT